A single T cell receptor beta chain is shown here with its context. Its antigen is still unknown. The CDR3 carries no conserved terminal phenylalanine or tryptophan, so it likely arises from a read error. The length of the CDR3 is 16 residues. The germline V gene has CDR1 SGHVS and CDR2 FQNEAQ. As part of library construction, unique molecular identifiers were attached to individual cDNA molecules. TCRdb processed the 5' RACE reads anew with MiXCR; each CDR3 protein has one entry. The table lists 60,000 to 90,000 distinct CDR3 sequences, about 16% of them singletons. This sample stems from a study of early T cells in non-severe SARS-CoV-2 infection. Whole-study results and caveats: Database matching using VDJdb favored anti-spike CD8 responses, with private and CD4 specificities left missing.

The sequence was collected from an adult who was a healthcare worker with PCR-confirmed SARS-CoV-2 infection or an uninfected control (not recorded which). The gene calls are TRBV7-8 and TRBJ2-7; 12 positions agree with TRBD2. Sequencing input: whole blood. CDR3 sequence: CVSSLTGLAGSGEQYS. The DNA for the CDR3 is TGTGTCAGCAGCTTAACCGGACTAGCGGGGTCGGGAGAGCAGTACTCC.